These 18 T cell receptor beta chains were sequenced from one sample in a study of shared clonotypes between healthy human individuals. Only in-frame clones appear in the TCRdb table, and some are missing; sequencing was by immunoSEQ multiplex PCR. Of more than 2 million clones in the sample, approximately 94% were seen once. Sequences were obtained from naive CD4+ T cells sorted from blood. Documented subset: CD45RA+ positively selected. These receptors all stem from a man younger than 35 in good health.

Of note for this clone: Additional DNA sequences in this sample encode the identical CDR3. The chain employs TRBV7-9 and TRBJ2-5; D gene unclear. The CDR3 is 12 residues long. Trimming cost V 4 bases and J 5 bases, with 8 bases left between them. Germline values: CDR1 SEHNR, CDR2 FQNEAQ (reference sequence). This CDR3 reads CASSSNGETQYF. The CDR3 DNA reads TGTGCCAGCAGCTCAAACGGGGAGACCCAGTACTTC.

In its sample, this clone was seen once. Other DNA sequences in this specimen translate into the identical CDR3. J is TRBJ2-7 and V is TRBV27; TRBD2 is a possible D gene (5 bases). The CDR3 covers 13 residues. Looked up from germline, CDR1 is MNHEY and CDR2 is SMNVEV (reference sequence). V shed 2 bases and J shed 1 base, with 6 bases lying between them. CDR3 sequence: CASSLLASYEQYF. The CDR3 coding sequence is TGTGCCAGCAGTTTACTAGCTTCCTACGAGCAGTACTTC.

The sample holds one count of this clone. This sequence joins TRBV7-6 and TRBJ2-5, with unresolved D. CDR3 length: 15 residues. Germline V gene data show CDR1 as SGHVS and CDR2 as FNYEAQ. Trimming took off 3 bases at V and 0 bases at J, with 11 bases between the two ends. CDR3 sequence: CASSLGFEYQETQYF. In DNA form, the CDR3 reads TGTGCCAGCAGCTTGGGCTTCGAGTACCAAGAGACCCAGTACTTC.

J is TRBJ2-5 and V is TRBV7-9; D might be TRBD2 (5 bases). V lost 0 bases and J lost 1, with 9 bases in between. Germline CDR1 reads SEHNR; CDR2 reads FQNEAQ (reference sequence). CDR3 size: 15 residues. The CDR3 region is CASSLARSGQETQYF. As DNA, the CDR3 is TGTGCCAGCAGCTTAGCGCGCAGCGGCCAAGAGACCCAGTACTTC.

V usage is TRBV5-1 and J usage is TRBJ1-2; a possible D gene is TRBD1 (5 bases). The germline V gene encodes CDR1 SGHRS and CDR2 YFSETQ. Trimming shortened V by 1 base and J by 2 bases, and 12 bases separated the two germline ends. The CDR3 consists of 15 residues. CDR3 nucleotides: TGCGCCAGCAGCTTGTTGCCCGACAGAAACTATGGCTACACCTTC. Its protein product is CASSLLPDRNYGYTF. The variable domain in full, completed from reference TRBV5-1 and TRBJ1-2, reads KAGVTQTPRYLIKTRGQQVTLSCSPISGHRSVSWYQQTPGQGLQFLFEYFSETQRNKGNFPGRFSGRQFSNSRSEMNVSTLELGDSALYLCASSLLPDRNYGYTFGSGTRLTVV.

This sequence joins TRBV7-2 and TRBJ1-2, with 11 nucleotides matching TRBD1. The J segment lost 7 bases and the V segment lost 5 bases, leaving 6 bases of the junction unmatched. The CDR3 is made up of 14 amino acids. Looked up from germline, CDR1 is SGHTA and CDR2 is FQGNSA. The CDR3 region has the DNA TGTGCCAGCAGCAGGGGACAGGGGGAGGGTGGCTACACCTTC. This sequence encodes CASSRGQGEGGYTF. Filled out from reference TRBV7-2 and TRBJ1-2, the complete variable domain reads GAGVSQSPSNKVTEKGKDVELRCDPISGHTALYWYRQSLGQGLEFLIYFQGNSAPDKSGLPSDRFSAERTGGSVSTLTIQRTQQEDSAVYLCASSRGQGEGGYTFGSGTRLTVV.

The chain has TRBV9 and TRBJ1-1; no definite D call. The germline gives CDR1 SGDLS, CDR2 YYNGEE. V was cut by 3 bases and J by 0 bases, with 9 bases left in between. The CDR3 extends over 14 amino acids. CDR3 region: CASSGGGVNTEAFF. The DNA for the CDR3 is TGTGCCAGCAGCGGGGGTGGAGTGAACACTGAAGCTTTCTTT.

The rearrangement links TRBV5-1 to TRBJ2-1; 8 positions match TRBD2. Germline assignment: CDR1 SGHRS and CDR2 YFSETQ. This CDR3 region has 15 residues. The trim removed 1 base at V and 3 bases at J, leaving 3 bases unmatched. The CDR3 protein is CASSLSTSGYNEQFF. In nucleotides, the CDR3 is TGCGCCAGCAGCTTGAGTACTAGCGGCTACAATGAGCAGTTCTTC.

V and J are TRBV9 and TRBJ1-1; TRBD1 agrees at 7 bases. With 4 bases clipped from V and 8 bases from J, the junction kept 14 bases outside the gene matches. Germline-derived CDR1 and CDR2 are SGDLS and YYNGEE. There are 15 residues in the CDR3. The CDR3 bases are TGTGCCAGCAGCCCCCGGGGAGAGGGGGCGAAGGAAGCTTTCTTT. Encoded protein: CASSPRGEGAKEAFF.

The CDR3 spells CASSMGTGDGYTF. CDR3 coding DNA: TGTGCCAGCAGCATGGGGACAGGGGATGGCTACACCTTC. The genes are TRBV7-3 and TRBJ1-2; 10 bases fit TRBD1. Germline V CDR1 and CDR2: SGHTA, FQGTGA. V was pared by 5 bases and J by 6 bases, with 3 bases of the junction left unmatched. The CDR3 totals 13 residues.

In DNA form, the CDR3 reads TGTGCCAGCAGCCCCTTGGGGAGGGCCAAAAATGAGCAGTTCTTC. Its protein is CASSPLGRAKNEQFF. This chain connects TRBV6-5 to TRBJ2-1; 7 positions agree with TRBD2. V dropped 6 bases and J dropped 7; count of bases not matched to a gene: 12. The V gene's germline CDR1 is MNHEY and CDR2 SVGAGI. The CDR3 runs 15 residues.

A single count supports this clone. The V call is TRBV10-1, the J call TRBJ2-1; 12 bases are a match to TRBD2. Germline V gene data show CDR1 as WNHNN and CDR2 as SYGVQD (reference sequence). Trimming removed 6 bases from V and 7 bases from J; junction bases left unmatched: 10. The CDR3 spans 16 residues. CDR3 sequence: CASSVLTSGGDNEQFF. DNA for the CDR3: TGCGCCAGCAGCGTCCTGACTAGCGGGGGTGATAATGAGCAGTTCTTC.

V and J are TRBV4-1 and TRBJ1-2, with D maybe TRBD1 (5 bases). CDR1 is MGHRA, CDR2 YSYEKL, per germline. CDR3 size: 15 residues. With 1 base removed from V and 8 bases from J, the gap between germline ends came to 17 bases. Here the CDR3 DNA reads TGCGCCAGCAGCCAAGTCAGTCAGGGCCCCCTGGGCTACACCTTC. Encoded protein: CASSQVSQGPLGYTF.

In nucleotides, the CDR3 is TGTGCCAGTAGAGAGACTGTAGGAGCAACCGTCCTGACTTTC. It codes for CASRETVGATVLTF. V usage is TRBV19 and J usage is TRBJ2-6; D gene uncertain. Deletions cut 6 bases from V and 12 bases from J, with 18 bases between. The CDR3 has 14 amino acids. Germline V gene data show CDR1 as LNHDA and CDR2 as SQIVND (reference sequence).

The V call is TRBV5-4, the J call TRBJ1-2; D unclear. The CDR3 has 13 amino acids. V shed 0 bases and J shed 6 bases, with 9 bases lying between them. Germline V gene lookup returns CDR1 SGHNT and CDR2 YYREEE (reference sequence). The CDR3 bases are TGTGCCAGCAGCTTGGATGGCTTGGATGGCTACACCTTC. Translated, it gives CASSLDGLDGYTF.

This clone appeared a single time. The V gene is TRBV5-8, the J gene TRBJ1-5; D is ambiguous. The V end lost 2 bases, the J end lost 0 bases, and 15 bases lay between the germline ends. Looked up from germline, CDR1 is SGHTS and CDR2 is YDEGEE. The CDR3 totals 17 residues. The CDR3: CASSFGGRTNSNQPQHF. The CDR3 DNA is TGTGCCAGCAGCTTCGGAGGGAGGACCAATAGCAATCAGCCCCAGCATTTT.

V usage is TRBV7-2 and J usage is TRBJ2-7; D uncertain. This CDR3 spans 14 amino acids. Germline lookup yields CDR1 SGHTA and CDR2 FQGNSA. V was shortened by 1 base and J by 4 bases, with 11 bases between the two germline ends. The CDR3 reads CASSLVPVSYEQYF. CDR3 sequence (DNA): TGTGCCAGCAGCTTAGTGCCGGTTTCTTACGAGCAGTACTTC.

The V call is TRBV6-5, the J call TRBJ2-7; D is undetermined. The CDR3 sequence is 14 residues long. Germline CDR1 and CDR2: MNHEY and SVGAGI. V was pared by 0 bases and J by 4 bases, with 10 bases between. For the CDR3, the DNA is TGTGCCAGCAGTTACTCCCTCCGACCATACGAGCAGTACTTC. It yields the protein CASSYSLRPYEQYF.